This TCR beta chain was profiled in a study of Ad26.COV2.S vaccination and SARS-CoV-2 variants. Study as a whole: As a participant in COV1001, the donor was in the Ad26.COV2.S trial arm. Study findings and constraints: The study found higher spike-specific TCR breadth in vaccine than placebo recipients.

From germline, CDR1 is MNHEY and CDR2 SVGAGI. Trimming removed 7 bases from V and 1 base from J; junction bases left unmatched: 7. The CDR3 totals 15 residues. TCRdb keeps only in-frame clones here, not all; method: immunoSEQ multiplex PCR. The sample comprises 300,000 to 400,000 clones, approximately 90% of which are singletons, and about 6.4% rests with the top ten. This clone has a handful of counts. Its matching antigen is unknown. Treatment noted: 15 to 20 received Ad26.COV2.S at low or high dose, single or two shots; about 5 received placebo; per-sample allocation not given. Following the first vaccine or placebo injection, samples were taken on day 63.

Sequenced material: peripheral blood, taken in a trial of Ad26.COV2.S vaccine versus placebo. The TCR originated in a person between 18 and 65 years old who received the Ad26.COV2.S COVID-19 vaccine or a placebo. The rearrangement uses TRBV6-5 and TRBJ1-5; 7 bases map to TRBD1. The CDR3 region has the DNA TGTGCCAGCACAAGAGGGGGCGGAAGCAATCAGCCCCAGCATTTT. It is translated as CASTRGGGSNQPQHF.